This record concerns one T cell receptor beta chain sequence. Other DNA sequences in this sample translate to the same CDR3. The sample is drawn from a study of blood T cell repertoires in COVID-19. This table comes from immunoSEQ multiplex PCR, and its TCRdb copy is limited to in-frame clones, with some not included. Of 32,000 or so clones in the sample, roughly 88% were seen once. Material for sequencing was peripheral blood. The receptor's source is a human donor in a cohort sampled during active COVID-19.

The CDR3 region has the DNA TGTGCCAGCAGCTTGGTCGCAGTCTACGAGCAGTACTTC. It specifies CASSLVAVYEQYF. The chain joins TRBV5-8 to TRBJ2-7; no firm D call. V gave up 0 bases and J gave up 3 bases, with 7 bases separating them. The CDR3 loop spans 13 amino acids. Germline V lookup: CDR1 SGHTS, CDR2 YDEGEE.